This T cell receptor beta chain comes out of a study of technical replicates of blood from a few donors. Losses at the gene ends were 0 bases for V and 9 bases for J; bases not matched to a gene: 4. Germline V gene data show CDR1 as MNHEY and CDR2 as SMNVEV (reference sequence). The CDR3 contains 15 residues. Some clones are missing from TCRdb's copy, which holds only in-frame ones; the method was immunoSEQ multiplex PCR. Of about 94,000 clones in the sample, about 96% were seen once. The chain combines TRBV27 with TRBJ2-1; 11 bases match TRBD2. The origin of this receptor is a human donor in good health. The sample comprised T cells isolated from PBMCs. CDR3 bases: TGTGCCAGCAGTTTATCGGCAGGACTAGCGGGTGAGCAGTTCTTC. This sequence encodes CASSLSAGLAGEQFF.